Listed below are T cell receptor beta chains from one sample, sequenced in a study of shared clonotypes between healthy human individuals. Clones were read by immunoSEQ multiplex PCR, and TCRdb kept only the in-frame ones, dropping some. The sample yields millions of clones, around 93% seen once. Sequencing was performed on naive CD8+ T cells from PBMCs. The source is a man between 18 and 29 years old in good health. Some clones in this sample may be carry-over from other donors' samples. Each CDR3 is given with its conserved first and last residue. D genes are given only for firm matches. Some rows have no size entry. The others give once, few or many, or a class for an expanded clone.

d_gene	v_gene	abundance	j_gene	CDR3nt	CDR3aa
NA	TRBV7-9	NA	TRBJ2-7	TGTGCCAGCAGCTTAGTATCGACCTCCTACGAGCAGTACTTC	CASSLVSTSYEQYF
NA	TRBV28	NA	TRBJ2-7	TGTGCCAGCAGTATTGGACATAGCTCCTACGAGCAGTACTTC	CASSIGHSSYEQYF
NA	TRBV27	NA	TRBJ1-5	TGTGCCAGCAGGAGCGCGAAGGGCCAGCCCCAGCATTTT	CASRSAKGQPQHF
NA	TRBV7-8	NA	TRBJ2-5	TGTGCCAGCAGCTTATGGCCGGGGCAAGAGACCCAGTACTTC	CASSLWPGQETQYF
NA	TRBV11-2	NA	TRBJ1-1	TGTGCCAGCCGGGACAACGAAGCTTTCTTT	CASRDNEAFF
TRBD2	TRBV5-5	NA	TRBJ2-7	TGTGCCAGCAGCTTGGCGGCGGGAGCTTCCTACGAGCAGTACTTC	CASSLAAGASYEQYF
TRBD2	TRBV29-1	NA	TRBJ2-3	TGCAGCGCCTGGGGGCTAGCGGGAGCAGATACGCAGTATTTT	CSAWGLAGADTQYF
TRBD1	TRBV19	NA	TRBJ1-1	TGTGCCAGTAGTATAGGCCCATGGACAGGGATGAACACTGAAGCTTTCTTT	CASSIGPWTGMNTEAFF
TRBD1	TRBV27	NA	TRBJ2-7	TGTGCCAGCAGCTTCCTCCCTCCGGGACAGGGGGCGTCCGAGCAGTACTTC	CASSFLPPGQGASEQYF
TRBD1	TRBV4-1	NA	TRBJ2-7	TGCGCCAGCAGCCCCCTGACAGGGACGGTAACCTACGAGCAGTACTTC	CASSPLTGTVTYEQYF
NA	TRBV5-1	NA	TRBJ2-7	TGCGCCAGCAGCTTTCAGGGTGGCGAGCAGTACTTC	CASSFQGGEQYF
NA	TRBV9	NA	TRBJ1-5	TGTGCCAGCAATGCCGGGGGCAATCAGCCCCAGCATTTT	CASNAGGNQPQHF
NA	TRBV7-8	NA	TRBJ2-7	TGTGCCAGCAGCTTAGATTATGGGACTCTCTACGAGCAGTACTTC	CASSLDYGTLYEQYF
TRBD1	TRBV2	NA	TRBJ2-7	TGTGCCAGCAGCCGGGACAGCCAGAAACCCTACGAGCAGTACTTC	CASSRDSQKPYEQYF
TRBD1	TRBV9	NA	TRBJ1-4	TGTGCCAGCAGCGGAACCGGGACAGGTCCGGAAAAACTGTTTTTT	CASSGTGTGPEKLFF
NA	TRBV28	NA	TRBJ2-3	TGTGCCAGCAGTTTCCTTCTGGACAAAGCTACGCAGTATTTT	CASSFLLDKATQYF
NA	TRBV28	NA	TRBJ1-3	TGTGCCAGCAGTTTCTGGTCGGGTAATCCTGGAAACACCATATATTTT	CASSFWSGNPGNTIYF
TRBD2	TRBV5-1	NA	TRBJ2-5	TGCGCCAGCACTACAGGCTCTAACCGGGACTATCAAGAGACCCAGTACTTC	CASTTGSNRDYQETQYF
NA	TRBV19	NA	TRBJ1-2	TGTGCCAGTAGTCTAGATCTTCGGTTTGACTATGGCTACACCTTC	CASSLDLRFDYGYTF
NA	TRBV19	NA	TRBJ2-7	TGTGCCAGTAGTATCGACAGGATCGGCGAGCAGTACTTC	CASSIDRIGEQYF
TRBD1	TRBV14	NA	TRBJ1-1	TGTGCCAGCAGCCGAGGACAGGGTTGGGCTGAAGCTTTCTTT	CASSRGQGWAEAFF
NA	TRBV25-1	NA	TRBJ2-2	TGTGCCAGCGCTAACACCCCGATGGACGGCACCGGGGAGCTGTTTTTT	CASANTPMDGTGELFF
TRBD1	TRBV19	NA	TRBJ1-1	TGTGCCAGTAGCATGGGACAGGGTCCCACTGAAGCTTTCTTT	CASSMGQGPTEAFF
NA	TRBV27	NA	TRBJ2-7	TGTGCCAGCAGTTCCCCTCCTGGAGCAATAGCAGACTACGAGCAGTACTTC	CASSSPPGAIADYEQYF
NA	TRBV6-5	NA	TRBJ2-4	TGTGCCAGCAGTTATAGTCCAGAAATGAAAAACATTCAGTACTTC	CASSYSPEMKNIQYF
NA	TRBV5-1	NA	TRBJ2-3	TGCGCCAGCAGCCAGGGGACACAAACTTCGAAAGATACGCAGTATTTT	CASSQGTQTSKDTQYF
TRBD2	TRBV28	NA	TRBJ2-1	TGTGCCAGCAGCAGTAGACTAGCGGGTTACAATGAGCAGTTCTTC	CASSSRLAGYNEQFF
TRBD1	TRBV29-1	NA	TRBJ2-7	TGCAGCGCCCTGGACAGGGTACGAAAGGAGCAGTACTTC	CSALDRVRKEQYF
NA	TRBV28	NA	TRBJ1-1	TGTGCCAGCACCTCCCCCGCCCAGGGTGTTTTCTTT	CASTSPAQGVFF
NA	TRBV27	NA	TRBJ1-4	TGTGCCAGCTCCGGTGACAGCAACACTAATGAAAAACTGTTTTTT	CASSGDSNTNEKLFF
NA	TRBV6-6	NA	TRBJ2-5	TGTGCCAGCAGTTACACCCGGGATCACCAAGAGACCCAGTACTTC	CASSYTRDHQETQYF
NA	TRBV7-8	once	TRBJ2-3	TGTGCCAGCAGCGCCAGACAGGTTTTAAGCACAGATACGCAGTATTTT	CASSARQVLSTDTQYF
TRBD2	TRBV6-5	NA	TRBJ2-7	TGTGCCAGCAGTTCGGGGGAGGGTTCCTACGAGCAGTACTTC	CASSSGEGSYEQYF
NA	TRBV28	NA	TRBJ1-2	TGTGCCAGCAGACCCTCCTCAACGTCCCTCTATGGCTACACCTTC	CASRPSSTSLYGYTF
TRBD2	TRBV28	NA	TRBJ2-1	TGTGCCAGCAGTCCCCGGCGGGAGAGCATCTACAATGAGCAGTTCTTC	CASSPRRESIYNEQFF
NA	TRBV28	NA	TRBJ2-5	TGTGCCAGCGGGGACGACTCCTCGGAGACCCAGTACTTC	CASGDDSSETQYF
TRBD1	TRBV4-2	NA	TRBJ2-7	TGTGCCAGCAGCACTCCGGGACAGGAATTAACCTACGAGCAGTACTTC	CASSTPGQELTYEQYF
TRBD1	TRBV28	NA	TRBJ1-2	TGTGCCAGCAGTTTGGGCCAGGGGGCACGATATGGCTACACCTTC	CASSLGQGARYGYTF
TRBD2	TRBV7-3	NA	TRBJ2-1	TGTGCCAGCAGCTTAAGTGGCGGGAGTTTTGTTGGGGGCTACAATGAGCAGTTCTTC	CASSLSGGSFVGGYNEQFF
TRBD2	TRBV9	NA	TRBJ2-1	TGTGCCAGCAGCGGACCCCGCCATAGCGGGGGATCCTACAATGAGCAGTTCTTC	CASSGPRHSGGSYNEQFF
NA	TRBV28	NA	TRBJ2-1	TGTGCCAGCAGCTACGGGACCCTAAGGGATGAGCAGTTCTTC	CASSYGTLRDEQFF
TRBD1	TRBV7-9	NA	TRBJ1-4	TGTGCCAGCAGCGCGGACAGGGAACCGGAAAAACTGTTTTTT	CASSADREPEKLFF
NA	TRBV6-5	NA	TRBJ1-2	TGTGCCAGCAGTTACTCGTTCCAGGGGACCTATGGCTACACCTTC	CASSYSFQGTYGYTF
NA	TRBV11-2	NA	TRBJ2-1	TGTGCCAGCAGCTTAGGGCTACTTGGCTCCTACAATGAGCAGTTCTTC	CASSLGLLGSYNEQFF
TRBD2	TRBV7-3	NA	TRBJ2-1	TGTGCCAGCAGCAAATCCGGGACTAGCGGGAGTATTGAGCAGTTCTTC	CASSKSGTSGSIEQFF
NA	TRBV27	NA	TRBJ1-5	TGTGCCAGCAGAGCGGGAGTCGGGCCCCAGCATTTT	CASRAGVGPQHF
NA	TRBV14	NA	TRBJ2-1	TGTGCCAGCAGCCAAGATTCTAGATTTTCAGGGATCCTCTACAATGAGCAGTTCTTC	CASSQDSRFSGILYNEQFF
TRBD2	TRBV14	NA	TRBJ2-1	TGTGCCAGCAGCCCGGGACTAGCGGGAGGCAATGAGCAGTTCTTC	CASSPGLAGGNEQFF
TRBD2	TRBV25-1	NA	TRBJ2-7	TGTGCCAGCAGTGGACTAGCGGGACCATCCTACGAGCAGTACTTC	CASSGLAGPSYEQYF
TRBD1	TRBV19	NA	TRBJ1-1	TGTGCCAGTAGTTCGGGACAGTCTAACACTGAAGCTTTCTTT	CASSSGQSNTEAFF
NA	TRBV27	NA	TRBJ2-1	TGTGCCAGCAGTTCAGACCGATCCTACAATGAGCAGTTCTTC	CASSSDRSYNEQFF
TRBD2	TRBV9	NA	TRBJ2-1	TGTGCCAGCAGCGTAGGGGCGGGAGGGCTCCCCTACAATGAGCAGTTCTTC	CASSVGAGGLPYNEQFF
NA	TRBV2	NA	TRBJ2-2	TGTGCCAGTGGGGGCGGGTACACCGGGGAGCTGTTTTTT	CASGGGYTGELFF
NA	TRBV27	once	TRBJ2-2	TGTGCCAGCAGTACCCGTGAAGGGGGCACCGGGGAGCTGTTTTTT	CASSTREGGTGELFF